This TCR beta chain derives from a study of shared clonotypes between healthy human individuals. The assay was run at deep level. Each sorted subset replicate got 200 ng genomic DNA, tens of thousands of genomes. Sequencing was performed with immunoSEQ multiplex PCR; in TCRdb, only in-frame clones are kept and a portion is missing. This table holds some 500,000 clones, roughly 95% found once. The trim removed 5 bases at V and 0 bases at J, leaving 9 bases unmatched. The germline gives CDR1 MNHEY, CDR2 SMNVEV (reference sequence). The CDR3 totals 16 residues. The chain joins TRBV27 to TRBJ1-1, with 7 bases aligning to TRBD1. The sample consisted of naive CD4+ T cells sorted from blood. Subset defined: CD45RA+ positively selected. The receptor comes from a woman younger than 45 in good health. CDR3 region: CASSTRTGIMNTEAFF. The CDR3 DNA reads as TGTGCCAGCAGTACTCGGACAGGTATTATGAACACTGAAGCTTTCTTT.